The present TCR beta chain was sequenced within a study of cytomegalovirus exposure and HLA in healthy donors. Looking at the study overall: The roughly 120 million unique TCR beta sequences, from approximately 170 million T cells, were found by an earlier analysis.

Germline V gene data show CDR1 as SGDLS and CDR2 as YYNGEE. V was shortened by 0 bases and J by 0 bases, with 13 bases between the two germline ends. The CDR3 spans 17 residues. Regarding donors, all were healthy bone marrow donors. Remarks on this clone: Its antigen is as yet unknown.

Primers for the PCR totalled 60 Vbeta and 13 Jbeta. Sequencing used immunoSEQ multiplex PCR; TCRdb keeps in-frame clones, though not all of them. The table has approximately 140,000 clones, about three quarters seen once. Study conclusions and caveats: A later analysis showed that HLA-associated TCR beta chains had undergone more clonal expansion than equally common others.

Sequencing was done on a sample of PBMCs. V is TRBV9 and J is TRBJ2-1, with a weak D call TRBD1 (5 bases). The receptor was isolated from a young man in good health and CMV-seronegative. CDR3 in DNA: TGTGCCAGCAGCGTAGGGGGCCCCTCAAGCTCCTACAATGAGCAGTTCTTC. Translating gives CASSVGGPSSSYNEQFF.